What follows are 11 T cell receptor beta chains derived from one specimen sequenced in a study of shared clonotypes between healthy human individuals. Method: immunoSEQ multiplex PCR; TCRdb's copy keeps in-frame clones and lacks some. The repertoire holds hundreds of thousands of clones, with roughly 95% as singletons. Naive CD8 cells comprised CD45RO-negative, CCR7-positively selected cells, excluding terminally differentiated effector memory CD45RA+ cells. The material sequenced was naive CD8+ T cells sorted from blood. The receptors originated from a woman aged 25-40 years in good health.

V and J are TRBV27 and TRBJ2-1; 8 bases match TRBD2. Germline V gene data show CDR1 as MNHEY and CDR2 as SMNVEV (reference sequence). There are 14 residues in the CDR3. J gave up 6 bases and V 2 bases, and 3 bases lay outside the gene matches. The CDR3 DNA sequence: TGTGCCAGCAGTTTAGGACTAGCTGTCAATGAGCAGTTCTTC. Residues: CASSLGLAVNEQFF.

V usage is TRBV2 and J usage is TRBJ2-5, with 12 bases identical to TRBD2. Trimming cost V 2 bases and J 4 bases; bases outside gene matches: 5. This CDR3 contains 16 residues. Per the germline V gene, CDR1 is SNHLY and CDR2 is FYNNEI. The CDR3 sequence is CASSEPTSGSRETQYF. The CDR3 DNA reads TGTGCCAGCAGTGAACCGACTAGCGGGAGTCGAGAGACCCAGTACTTC.

CDR3 loop: CASLDGDGRSDTQYF. The CDR3 DNA is TGTGCCAGCCTTGACGGTGACGGGAGGTCAGATACGCAGTATTTT. The chain links TRBV7-9 to TRBJ2-3; 7 nucleotides match TRBD2. The CDR3 covers 15 residues. The V and J ends lost 8 bases and 4 bases, in that order; junction bases with no gene match: 12. From germline, CDR1 is SEHNR and CDR2 FQNEAQ (reference sequence).

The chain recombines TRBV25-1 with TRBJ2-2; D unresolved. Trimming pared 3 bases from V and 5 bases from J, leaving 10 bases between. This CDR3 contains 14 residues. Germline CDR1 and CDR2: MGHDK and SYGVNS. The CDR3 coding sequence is TGTGCCAGCAGTGACGCAGGTGATACCGGGGAGCTGTTTTTT. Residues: CASSDAGDTGELFF.

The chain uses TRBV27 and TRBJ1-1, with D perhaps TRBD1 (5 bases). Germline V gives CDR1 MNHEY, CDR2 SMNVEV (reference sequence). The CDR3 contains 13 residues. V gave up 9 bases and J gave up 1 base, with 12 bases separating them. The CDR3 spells CASWQGTNTEAFF. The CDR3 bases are TGTGCCAGTTGGCAGGGCACGAACACTGAAGCTTTCTTT.

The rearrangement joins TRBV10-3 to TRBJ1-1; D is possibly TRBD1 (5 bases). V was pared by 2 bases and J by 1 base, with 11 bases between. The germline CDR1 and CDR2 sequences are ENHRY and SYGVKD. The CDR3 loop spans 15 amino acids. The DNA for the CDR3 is TGTGCCATCAGTGAGGGTAAGGGGACGAACACTGAAGCTTTCTTT. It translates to CAISEGKGTNTEAFF.

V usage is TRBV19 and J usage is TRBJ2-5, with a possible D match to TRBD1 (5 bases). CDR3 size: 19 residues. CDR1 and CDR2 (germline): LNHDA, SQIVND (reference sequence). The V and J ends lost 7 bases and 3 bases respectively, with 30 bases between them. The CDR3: CASNRADTRVISKKETQYF. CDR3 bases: TGTGCCAGTAACCGTGCGGACACAAGAGTCATCTCTAAAAAAGAGACCCAGTACTTC.

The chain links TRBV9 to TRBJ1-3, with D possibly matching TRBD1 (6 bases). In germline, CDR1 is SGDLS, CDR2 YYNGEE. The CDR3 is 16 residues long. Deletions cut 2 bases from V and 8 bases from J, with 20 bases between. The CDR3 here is CASSVGRGEGIDTIYF. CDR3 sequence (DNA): TGTGCCAGCAGCGTGGGCAGGGGAGAGGGGATAGACACCATATATTTT.

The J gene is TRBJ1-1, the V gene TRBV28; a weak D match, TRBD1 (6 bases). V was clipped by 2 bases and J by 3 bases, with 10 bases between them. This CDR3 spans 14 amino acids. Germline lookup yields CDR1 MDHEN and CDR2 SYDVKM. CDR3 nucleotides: TGTGCCAGCAGTTTAGGGGGCCGGGACACTGAAGCTTTCTTT. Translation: CASSLGGRDTEAFF.

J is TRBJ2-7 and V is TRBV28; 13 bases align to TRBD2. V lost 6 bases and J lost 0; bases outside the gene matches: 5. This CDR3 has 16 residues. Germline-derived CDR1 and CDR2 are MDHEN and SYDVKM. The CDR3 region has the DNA TGTGCCAGCAGCTGGACTAGCGGGGGAAGCTCCTACGAGCAGTACTTC. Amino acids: CASSWTSGGSSYEQYF.

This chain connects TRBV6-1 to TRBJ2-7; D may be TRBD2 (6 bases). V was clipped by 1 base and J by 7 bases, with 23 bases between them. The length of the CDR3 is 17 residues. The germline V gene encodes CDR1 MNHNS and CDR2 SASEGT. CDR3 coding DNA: TGTGCCAGCAGTGAAGACGCGCCCCCTAGCGAAGACGGGGAGCAGTACTTC. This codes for CASSEDAPPSEDGEQYF.